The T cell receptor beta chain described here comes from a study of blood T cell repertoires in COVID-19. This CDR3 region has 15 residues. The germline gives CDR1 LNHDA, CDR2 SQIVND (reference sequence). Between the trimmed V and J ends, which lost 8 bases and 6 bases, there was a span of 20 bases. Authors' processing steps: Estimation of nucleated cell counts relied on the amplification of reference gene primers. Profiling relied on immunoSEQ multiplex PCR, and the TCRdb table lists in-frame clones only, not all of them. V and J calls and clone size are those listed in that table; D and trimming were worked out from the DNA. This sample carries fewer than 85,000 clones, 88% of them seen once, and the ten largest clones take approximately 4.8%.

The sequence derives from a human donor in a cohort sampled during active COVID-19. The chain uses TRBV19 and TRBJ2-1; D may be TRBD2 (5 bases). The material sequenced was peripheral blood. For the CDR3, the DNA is TGTGCCAGTCAAAACGGCCGGCTCGAGGGCAATGAGCAGTTCTTC. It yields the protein CASQNGRLEGNEQFF.